This entry lists 17 T cell receptor beta chains sequenced from one sample in a study of response to subunit inactivated influenza vaccine. TCRdb recomputed calls from the RT-PCR reads with MiXCR, one row per CDR3 protein. This sample carries hundreds of thousands of distinct CDR3 sequences, approximately 17% of them seen once, and the ten largest clones take approximately 10%. Sequencing was performed on PBMCs from blood, taken about 5 days after vaccination. The receptors stem from a man aged 50 to 59 who received an inactivated influenza vaccine.

This clonotype was detected ten times or more. CDR3 DNA: TGCAGTGCTACCCCGGGAAATTCACCCCTCCACTTT. It is translated as CSATPGNSPLHF. The chain carries TRBV20-1 and TRBJ1-6; no clear D. Germline V lookup: CDR1 DFQATT, CDR2 SNEGSKA (reference sequence). Trimming removed 4 bases from V and 7 bases from J, with 8 bases in between. The CDR3 totals 12 residues.

This clonotype has more than one count but fewer than ten. The chain has TRBV7-6 and TRBJ2-1; weak D call: TRBD2 (6 bases). V lost 0 bases to trimming and J lost 10 bases, with 22 bases between them. This CDR3 region has 17 residues. Germline values: CDR1 SGHVS, CDR2 FNYEAQ. The CDR3 region is CASSLAYKRRDQREQFF. DNA of the CDR3: TGTGCCAGCAGCTTAGCGTATAAAAGGCGGGATCAGAGGGAGCAGTTCTTC.

This clonotype came up many times. The genes are TRBV5-1 and TRBJ2-5, with a weak D call TRBD1 (7 bases). The CDR3 totals 15 residues. Germline V gives CDR1 SGHRS, CDR2 YFSETQ. Trimming cost V 4 bases and J 6 bases, with 19 bases left between them. The chain's CDR3 is CASSGGTANGKTQYF. The CDR3 DNA is TGCGCCAGCAGCGGAGGGACAGCGAATGGGAAGACCCAGTACTTC.

In its sample, this clonotype was seen a few times. The chain combines TRBV4-3 with TRBJ1-2; maybe TRBD1 (6 bases). V was clipped by 3 bases and J by 3 bases, with 23 bases between them. Germline V gives CDR1 LGHNA, CDR2 YSLEER. CDR3 size: 18 residues. The CDR3 DNA reads TGCGCCAGCAGCCAGCTCGGGAGGGGGGGCGAGCGAGACTATGGCTACACCTTC. This gives the protein CASSQLGRGGERDYGYTF.

This clonotype was picked up many times. The chain carries TRBV27 and TRBJ2-7; D perhaps matches TRBD1 (5 bases). Trimming took off 2 bases at V and 5 bases at J, with 13 bases between the two ends. Germline assignment: CDR1 MNHEY and CDR2 SMNVEV (reference sequence). The CDR3 is 14 amino acids. CDR3 residues: CASSLGTGANEQYF. The CDR3 coding sequence is TGTGCCAGCAGTTTAGGCACAGGAGCGAACGAGCAGTACTTC.

This clonotype was seen a few times. Compared with germline, one end of the junction differs, possibly owing to a read error. The V gene is TRBV6-2 or TRBV6-3, the J gene TRBJ2-3; 7 nucleotides agree with TRBD2. Germline CDR1 and CDR2: MNHEY and SVGEGT. The CDR3 totals 13 residues. The CDR3 spells CASRQRDLDTQYF. The CDR3 nucleotides are TGTGCGAGCAGACAGCGGGATTTGGATACGCAGTATTTT.

The chain combines TRBV12-3 or TRBV12-4 with TRBJ2-6; D is uncertain. Trimming took 6 bases from V and 2 from J, leaving 11 bases between them. CDR3 size: 15 residues. The chain's CDR3 is CASSRVGTGANVLTF. In DNA form, the CDR3 reads TGTGCCAGCAGCCGCGTTGGGACTGGGGCCAACGTCCTGACTTTC.

In regard to this clonotype: The CDR3 carries no conserved terminal phenylalanine or tryptophan, so it likely arises from a read error. The rearrangement links TRBV20-1 to TRBJ2-1; D may be TRBD2 (5 bases). This CDR3 has 14 amino acids. Trimming took 3 bases from V and 2 from J, leaving 11 bases between them. From germline, CDR1 is DFQATT and CDR2 SNEGSKA (reference sequence). CDR3 protein: CSASDYPPYNEQFL. In DNA form, the CDR3 reads TGCAGTGCTAGCGACTACCCCCCCTACAATGAGCAGTTCCTC.

In DNA form, the CDR3 reads TGTGCCAGCATGGGGGGGGGGGCCCAAGAGACCCAGTACTTC. This gives the protein CASMGGGAQETQYF. The gene calls are TRBV6-1 and TRBJ2-5; D possibly corresponds to TRBD2 (7 bases). CDR3 length equals 14 residues. The V gene lost 7 bases and the J gene lost 1 base, with 13 bases spanning the gap. Germline V gene lookup returns CDR1 MNHNS and CDR2 SASEGT.

The V gene is TRBV30, the J gene TRBJ2-7; D might be TRBD1 (6 bases). The CDR3 has 12 residues. Germline V gene lookup returns CDR1 GTSNPN and CDR2 SVGIG (reference sequence). Trimming stripped 2 bases from V and 6 bases from J, with 11 bases between. Here the CDR3 DNA reads TGTGCCTGGAGTCTACAGGGTACCGAGCAGTACTTC. Protein product: CAWSLQGTEQYF.

This rearrangement joins TRBV12-3 or TRBV12-4 to TRBJ2-1; a possible D gene is TRBD1 (6 bases). Trimming pared 6 bases from V and 7 bases from J, leaving 19 bases between. This CDR3 has 15 residues. The CDR3 sequence: CASSTLLRGGNEQFF. CDR3 sequence (DNA): TGTGCCAGCAGCACACTTCTCAGGGGCGGGAATGAGCAGTTCTTC.

The chain employs TRBV4-3 and TRBJ2-1; TRBD2 aligns across 12 bases. The CDR3 loop spans 20 amino acids. V lost 4 bases and J lost 1; bases outside the gene matches: 14. CDR1 LGHNA and CDR2 YSLEER come from the germline V gene. DNA for the CDR3: TGCGCCAGCAGCCCAGCCCCGGCTAGCGGGAGGGCCGGGTCCTACAATGAGCAGTTCTTC. Protein sequence: CASSPAPASGRAGSYNEQFF.

This clonotype has ten or more counts. The rearrangement links TRBV11-2 to TRBJ1-4; perhaps TRBD1 as D (5 bases). Trimming stripped 0 bases from V and 7 bases from J, with 12 bases between. CDR1 and CDR2 from the germline V gene are SGHAT and FQNNGV. The CDR3 contains 15 residues. As DNA, the CDR3 is TGTGCCAGCAGCTTAGAGCACAGGAAAACTGAAAAACTGTTTTTT. Amino acids: CASSLEHRKTEKLFF.

This clonotype was seen more than once but under ten times. No DNA is shown, since the ends of the CDR3 on it are uncertain; the CDR3 is the one TCRdb lists. The chain couples TRBV12-3 or TRBV12-4 to TRBJ1-5; the table calls TRBD1, which could not be checked here. The CDR3 numbers 16 amino acids, ends counted. The CDR3 region is CASSSSGTGGNQPQHF.

As concerns this clonotype: An end of the junction does not agree with germline; a read error may underlie this. The chain is built from TRBV4-3 and TRBJ1-2; D not certain. This CDR3 contains 15 residues. The germline V gene encodes CDR1 LGHNA and CDR2 YSLEER. This CDR3 reads CATSQDPQDRYGYTF. For the CDR3, the DNA is TGCGCCACCAGCCAAGATCCGCAGGACCGGTATGGCTACACCTTC.

In its sample, this clonotype was seen a few times. The chain carries TRBV7-2 and TRBJ2-5; 8 nucleotides align to TRBD2. From germline, CDR1 is SGHTA and CDR2 FQGNSA. The CDR3 contains 15 residues. The V segment lost 4 bases and the J segment 3 bases; nucleotides outside the gene matches: 7. The CDR3 is CASSSQAGAEETQYF. DNA of the CDR3: TGTGCCAGCAGCTCTCAAGCGGGGGCCGAAGAGACCCAGTACTTC.

CDR3 sequence: CSAPGQTNTEAFF. DNA of the CDR3: TGCAGTGCCCCGGGACAGACCAACACTGAAGCTTTCTTT. V usage is TRBV20-1 and J usage is TRBJ1-1; 7 bases line up with TRBD1. The CDR3 length is 13 residues. The V segment lost 6 bases and the J segment 2 bases; nucleotides outside the gene matches: 6. The germline gives CDR1 DFQATT, CDR2 SNEGSKA (reference sequence).